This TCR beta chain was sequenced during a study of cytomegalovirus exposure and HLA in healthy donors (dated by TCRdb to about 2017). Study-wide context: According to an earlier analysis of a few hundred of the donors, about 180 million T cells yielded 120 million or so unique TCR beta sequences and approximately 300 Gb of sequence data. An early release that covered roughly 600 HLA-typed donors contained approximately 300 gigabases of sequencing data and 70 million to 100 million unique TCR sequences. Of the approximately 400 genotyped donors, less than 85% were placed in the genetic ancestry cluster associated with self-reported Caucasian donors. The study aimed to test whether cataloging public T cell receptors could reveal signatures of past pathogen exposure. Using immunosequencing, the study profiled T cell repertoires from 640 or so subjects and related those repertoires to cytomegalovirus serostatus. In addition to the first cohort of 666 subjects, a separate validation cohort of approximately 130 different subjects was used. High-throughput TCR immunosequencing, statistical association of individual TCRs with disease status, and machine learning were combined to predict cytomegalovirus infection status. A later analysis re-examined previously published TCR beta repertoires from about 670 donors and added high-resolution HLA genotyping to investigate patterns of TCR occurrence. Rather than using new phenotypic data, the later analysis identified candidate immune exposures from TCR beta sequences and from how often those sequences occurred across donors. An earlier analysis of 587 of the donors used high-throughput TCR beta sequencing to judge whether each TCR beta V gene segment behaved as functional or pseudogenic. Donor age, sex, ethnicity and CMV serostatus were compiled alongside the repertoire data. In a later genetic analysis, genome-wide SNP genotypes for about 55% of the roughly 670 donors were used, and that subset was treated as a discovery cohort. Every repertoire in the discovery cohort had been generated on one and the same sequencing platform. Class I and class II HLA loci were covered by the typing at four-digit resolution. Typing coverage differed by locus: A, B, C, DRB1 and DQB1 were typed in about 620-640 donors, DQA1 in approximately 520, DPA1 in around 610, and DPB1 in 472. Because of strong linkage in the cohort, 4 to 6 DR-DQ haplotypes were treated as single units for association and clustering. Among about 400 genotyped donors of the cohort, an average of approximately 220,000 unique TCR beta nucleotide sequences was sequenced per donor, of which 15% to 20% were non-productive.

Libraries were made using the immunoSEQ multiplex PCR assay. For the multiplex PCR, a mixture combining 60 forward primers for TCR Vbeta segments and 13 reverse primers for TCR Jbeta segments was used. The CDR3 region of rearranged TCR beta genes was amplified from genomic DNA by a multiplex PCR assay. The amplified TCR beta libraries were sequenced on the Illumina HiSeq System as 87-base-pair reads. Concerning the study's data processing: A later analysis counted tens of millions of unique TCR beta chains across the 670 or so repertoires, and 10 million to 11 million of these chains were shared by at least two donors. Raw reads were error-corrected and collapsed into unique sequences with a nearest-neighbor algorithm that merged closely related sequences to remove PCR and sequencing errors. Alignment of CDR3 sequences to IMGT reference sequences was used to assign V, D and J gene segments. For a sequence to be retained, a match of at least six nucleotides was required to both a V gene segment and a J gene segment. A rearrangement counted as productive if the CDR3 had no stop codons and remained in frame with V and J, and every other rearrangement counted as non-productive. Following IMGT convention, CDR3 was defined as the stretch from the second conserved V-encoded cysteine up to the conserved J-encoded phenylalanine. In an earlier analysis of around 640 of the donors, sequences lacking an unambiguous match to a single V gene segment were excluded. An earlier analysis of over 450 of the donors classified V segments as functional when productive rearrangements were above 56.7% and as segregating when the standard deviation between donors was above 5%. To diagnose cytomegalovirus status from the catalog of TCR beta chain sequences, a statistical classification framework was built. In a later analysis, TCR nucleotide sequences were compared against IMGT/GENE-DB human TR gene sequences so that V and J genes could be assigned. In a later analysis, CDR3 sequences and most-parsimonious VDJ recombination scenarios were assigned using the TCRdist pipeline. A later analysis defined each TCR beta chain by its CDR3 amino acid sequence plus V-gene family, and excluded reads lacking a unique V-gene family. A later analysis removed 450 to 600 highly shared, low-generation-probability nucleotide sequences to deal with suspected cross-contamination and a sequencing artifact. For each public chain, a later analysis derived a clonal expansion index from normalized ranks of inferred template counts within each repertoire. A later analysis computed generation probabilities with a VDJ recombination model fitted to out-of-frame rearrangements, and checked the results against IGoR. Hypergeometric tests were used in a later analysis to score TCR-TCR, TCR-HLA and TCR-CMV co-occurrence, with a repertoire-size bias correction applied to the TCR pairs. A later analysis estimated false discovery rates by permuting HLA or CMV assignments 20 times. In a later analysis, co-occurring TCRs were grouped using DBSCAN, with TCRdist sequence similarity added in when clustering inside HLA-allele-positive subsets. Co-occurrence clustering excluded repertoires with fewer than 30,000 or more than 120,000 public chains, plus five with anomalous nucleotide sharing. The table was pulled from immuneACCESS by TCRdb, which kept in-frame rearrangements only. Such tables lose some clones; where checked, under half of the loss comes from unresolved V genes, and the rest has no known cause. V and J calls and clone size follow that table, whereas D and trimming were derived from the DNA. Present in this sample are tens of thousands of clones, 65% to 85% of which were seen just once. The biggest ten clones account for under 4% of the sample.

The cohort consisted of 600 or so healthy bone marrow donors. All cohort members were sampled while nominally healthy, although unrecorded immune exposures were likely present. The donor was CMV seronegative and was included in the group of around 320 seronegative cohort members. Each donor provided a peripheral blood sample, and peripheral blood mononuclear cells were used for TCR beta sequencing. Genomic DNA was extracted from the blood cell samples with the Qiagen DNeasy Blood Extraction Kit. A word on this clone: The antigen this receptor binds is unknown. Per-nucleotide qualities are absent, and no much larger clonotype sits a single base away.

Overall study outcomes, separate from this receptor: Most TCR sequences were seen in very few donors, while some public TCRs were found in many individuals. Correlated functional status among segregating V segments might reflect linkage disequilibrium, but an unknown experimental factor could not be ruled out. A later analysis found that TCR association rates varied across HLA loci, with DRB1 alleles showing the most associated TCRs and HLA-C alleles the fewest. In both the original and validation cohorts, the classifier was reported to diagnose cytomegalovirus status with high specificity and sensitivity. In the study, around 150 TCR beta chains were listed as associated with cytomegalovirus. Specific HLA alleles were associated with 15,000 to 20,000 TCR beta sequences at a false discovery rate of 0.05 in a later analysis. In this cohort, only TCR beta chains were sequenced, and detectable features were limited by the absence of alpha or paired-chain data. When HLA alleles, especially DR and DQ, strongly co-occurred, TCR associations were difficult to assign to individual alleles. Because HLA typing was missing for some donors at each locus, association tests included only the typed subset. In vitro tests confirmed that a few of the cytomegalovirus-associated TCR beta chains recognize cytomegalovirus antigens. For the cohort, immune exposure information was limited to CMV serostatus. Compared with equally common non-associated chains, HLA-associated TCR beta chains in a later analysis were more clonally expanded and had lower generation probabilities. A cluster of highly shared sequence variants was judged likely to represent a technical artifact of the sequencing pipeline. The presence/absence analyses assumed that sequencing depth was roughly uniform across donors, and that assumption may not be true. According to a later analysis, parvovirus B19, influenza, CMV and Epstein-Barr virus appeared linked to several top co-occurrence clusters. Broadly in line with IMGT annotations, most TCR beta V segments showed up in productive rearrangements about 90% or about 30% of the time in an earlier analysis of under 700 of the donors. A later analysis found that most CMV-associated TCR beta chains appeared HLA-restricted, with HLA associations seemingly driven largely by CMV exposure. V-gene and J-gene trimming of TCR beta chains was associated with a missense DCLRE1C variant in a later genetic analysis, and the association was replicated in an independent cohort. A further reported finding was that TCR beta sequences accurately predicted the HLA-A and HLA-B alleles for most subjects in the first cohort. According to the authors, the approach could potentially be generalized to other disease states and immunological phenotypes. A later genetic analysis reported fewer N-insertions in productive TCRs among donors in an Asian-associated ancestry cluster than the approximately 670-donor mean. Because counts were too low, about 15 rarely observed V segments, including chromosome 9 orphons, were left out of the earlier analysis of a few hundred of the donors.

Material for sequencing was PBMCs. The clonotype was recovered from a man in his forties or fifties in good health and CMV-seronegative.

The nucleotide sequence is given as TGTGCCAGCAGTCGCCACCTCTACAGGGGTCCGGATCAGCCCCAGCATTTT. This codes for CASSRHLYRGPDQPQHF. The rearranged chain carries TRBV28 and TRBJ1-5; 7 bases in the junction line up with TRBD1. The V end gives up 5 bases and the J end 5 bases, leaving 15 bases in the junction not matched to a gene. Via the germline V gene, CDR1 is MDHEN and CDR2 SYDVKM. The CDR3 runs 17 residues from the cysteine to the phenylalanine. Only the CDR3 DNA is retained, 51 bases long and in frame from the first base.